The 15 T cell receptor beta chains below all came from one sample that was sequenced in a study of blood T cell repertoires in COVID-19. Clones were read by immunoSEQ multiplex PCR, and TCRdb kept only the in-frame ones, dropping some. Of 44,000 or so clones listed, 69% are singletons. Sequenced sample: peripheral blood. These receptors were obtained from an older man with acute or convalescent COVID-19.

J is TRBJ1-4 and V is TRBV29-1; D may be TRBD1 (5 bases). Trimming left V 6 bases short and J 5 bases short, with 13 bases between. The germline CDR1 and CDR2 sequences are SQVTM and ANQGSEA. CDR3 length equals 13 residues. The CDR3 here is CSVGGRLNEKLFF. CDR3 coding DNA: TGCAGCGTGGGGGGACGGCTGAATGAAAAACTGTTTTTT.

Note on this clone: Within the sample, other DNA sequences also encode this same CDR3. The V call is TRBV18, the J call TRBJ1-1; D unresolved. The CDR3 sequence is 12 residues long. V dropped 6 bases and J dropped 1 base, with 6 bases sitting between them. Per germline, CDR1 KGHSH and CDR2 LQKENI. The CDR3 spells CASSSENTEAFF. As DNA, the CDR3 is TGTGCCAGCTCTAGCGAGAACACTGAAGCTTTCTTT.

This clone was counted once. J is TRBJ2-1 and V is TRBV3-1 (or the pseudogene TRBV3-2), with D unresolved. This CDR3 has 12 amino acids. Germline CDR1 reads LGHDT; CDR2 reads YNNKEL (reference sequence). Trimming removed 2 bases at V and 7 bases at J, with 6 bases between. CDR3 sequence: CASSQHRNEQFF. Here the CDR3 DNA reads TGTGCCAGCAGCCAACATCGGAATGAGCAGTTCTTC.

The V gene is TRBV6-1, the J gene TRBJ2-1; TRBD2 matches 8 bases. This CDR3 region has 18 residues. Per the germline V gene, CDR1 is MNHNS and CDR2 is SASEGT. The junction had 11 bases not matched to a gene; V was cut back by 4 bases and J by 0 bases. The DNA for the CDR3 is TGTGCCAGCAGTGCCAGCGGGAGTACCCTTTACTCCTACAATGAGCAGTTCTTC. This translates into CASSASGSTLYSYNEQFF.

The rearrangement joins TRBV2 to TRBJ2-5, with 11 nucleotides matching TRBD2. The CDR3 has 16 residues. The J segment lost 5 bases and the V segment lost 5 bases, leaving 10 bases of the junction unmatched. The germline V gene has CDR1 SNHLY and CDR2 FYNNEI. CDR3 sequence (DNA): TGTGCCAGCAGTAAATTAGCGGGGGGGCCGTGGGAGACCCAGTACTTC. Its protein product is CASSKLAGGPWETQYF.

V and J are TRBV5-1 and TRBJ1-2, with a tentative D call TRBD1 (5 bases). The CDR3 totals 12 residues. With 4 bases removed from V and 6 bases from J, the gap between germline ends came to 10 bases. Germline V lookup: CDR1 SGHRS, CDR2 YFSETQ. The CDR3 spells CASSPTTDGYTF. Here the CDR3 DNA reads TGCGCCAGCAGCCCCACGACAGATGGCTACACCTTC.

The J gene is TRBJ1-1, the V gene TRBV10-3; TRBD1 agrees at 12 bases. V lost 4 bases, J lost 5 bases, and 2 bases stayed unmatched. CDR1 is ENHRY, CDR2 SYGVKD, per germline. The CDR3 consists of 14 residues. The CDR3, as DNA: TGTGCCATCAGTGGGGACAGGGGGCAAACTGAAGCTTTCTTT. Translating gives CAISGDRGQTEAFF.

The V gene is TRBV10-3, the J gene TRBJ2-3; 9 bases align to TRBD2. CDR1 is ENHRY, CDR2 SYGVKD, per germline. V was clipped by 3 bases and J by 4 bases; unmatched bases: 5. This CDR3 spans 15 amino acids. CDR3 loop: CAISESSGSSDTQYF. The CDR3 DNA is TGTGCCATCAGTGAAAGTAGCGGGAGTTCAGATACGCAGTATTTT.

The rearrangement links TRBV15 to TRBJ2-7; weak D call: TRBD1 (7 bases). Per germline, CDR1 LNHNV and CDR2 YYDKDF (reference sequence). V lost 0 bases and J 2 bases, leaving 20 bases between the germline ends. The CDR3 sequence is 18 residues long. The CDR3 nucleotides read TGTGCCACCAGCAGAGATCAGCCCCCAGGGGGGTTAGCCTACGAGCAGTACTTC. This gives the protein CATSRDQPPGGLAYEQYF.

J is TRBJ2-5 and V is TRBV5-6; TRBD1 matches 8 bases. V dropped 4 bases and J dropped 4; count of bases not matched to a gene: 6. From germline, CDR1 is SGHDT and CDR2 YYEEEE. The CDR3 has 14 residues. CDR3 residues: CASSPTTGVETQYF. Here the CDR3 DNA reads TGTGCCAGCAGCCCGACGACAGGGGTAGAGACCCAGTACTTC.

The rearrangement links TRBV15 to TRBJ1-5; 9 positions agree with TRBD1. The CDR3 runs to 15 residues. Germline CDR1 reads LNHNV; CDR2 reads YYDKDF (reference sequence). The V gene end was trimmed by 3 bases and the J gene end by 6 bases; junction bases not matched to a gene: 6. The CDR3 region is CATSSHRGRGQPQHF. The CDR3 DNA reads as TGTGCCACCAGCAGTCACAGGGGGCGAGGTCAGCCCCAGCATTTT.

This chain uses TRBV7-9 with TRBJ2-5, with 12 bases aligning to TRBD1. The trim removed 9 bases at V and 5 bases at J, leaving 10 bases unmatched. Germline assignment: CDR1 SEHNR and CDR2 FQNEAQ (reference sequence). The length of the CDR3 is 15 residues. The CDR3: CASEWGQGAEETQYF. CDR3 DNA sequence: TGTGCCAGTGAGTGGGGACAGGGGGCTGAGGAGACCCAGTACTTC.

This clone was seen only once. This chain joins TRBV5-4 and TRBJ2-5; 10 nucleotides line up with TRBD2. The CDR3 is made up of 16 amino acids. Germline V gives CDR1 SGHNT, CDR2 YYREEE (reference sequence). V shed 0 bases and J 5 bases; nucleotides not matched to a gene: 7. This CDR3 reads CASSLASGRDRETQYF. CDR3 coding DNA: TGTGCCAGCAGCTTGGCTAGCGGGAGAGATAGGGAGACCCAGTACTTC.

The CDR3 nucleotides read TGTGCCAGCAGCTTAGTCGGGAGGGACACTGAAGCTTTCTTT. Residues: CASSLVGRDTEAFF. The chain uses TRBV7-8 and TRBJ1-1; D uncertain. Per germline, CDR1 SGHVS and CDR2 FQNEAQ. With 1 base removed from V and 3 bases from J, the gap between germline ends came to 9 bases. This CDR3 is 14 amino acids long. Variable domain in full (rest from reference TRBV7-8 and TRBJ1-1): GAGVSQSPRYKVAKRGQDVALRCDPISGHVSLFWYQQALGQGPEFLTYFQNEAQLDKSGLPSDRFFAERPEGSVSTLKIQRTQQEDSAVYLCASSLVGRDTEAFFGQGTRLTVV.

The chain carries TRBV19 and TRBJ2-3; 9 bases line up with TRBD2. Germline assignment: CDR1 LNHDA and CDR2 SQIVND (reference sequence). V shed 5 bases, J shed 4 bases, and the junction held 13 bases outside the gene matches. This CDR3 has 17 residues. This chain's CDR3 is CASSVEVLRGGSDTQYF. In DNA form, the CDR3 reads TGTGCCAGTAGTGTTGAGGTGCTGCGGGGGGGTTCAGATACGCAGTATTTT.